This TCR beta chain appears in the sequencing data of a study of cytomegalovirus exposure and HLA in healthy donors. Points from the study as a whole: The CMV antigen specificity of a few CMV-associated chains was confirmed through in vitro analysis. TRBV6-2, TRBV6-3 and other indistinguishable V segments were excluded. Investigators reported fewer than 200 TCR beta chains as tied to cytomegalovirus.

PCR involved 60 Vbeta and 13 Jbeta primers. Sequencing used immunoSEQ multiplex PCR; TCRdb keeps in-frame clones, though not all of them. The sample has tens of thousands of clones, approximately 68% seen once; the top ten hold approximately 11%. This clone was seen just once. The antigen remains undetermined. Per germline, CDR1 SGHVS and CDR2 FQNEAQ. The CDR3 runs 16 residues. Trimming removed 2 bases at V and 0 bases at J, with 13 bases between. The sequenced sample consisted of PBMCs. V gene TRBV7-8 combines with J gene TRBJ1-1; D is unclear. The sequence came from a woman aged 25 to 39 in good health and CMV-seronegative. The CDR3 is CASSLRDGILNTEAFF. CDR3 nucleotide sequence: TGTGCCAGCAGCTTAAGAGACGGGATCTTGAACACTGAAGCTTTCTTT.